This T cell receptor (beta chain) was recovered during a study of blood T cell repertoires in COVID-19. Study in general: T cells, B-cell-depleted T cells, or PBMCs provided the cDNA or gDNA that served as material.

Clones were sequenced by immunoSEQ multiplex PCR, and TCRdb holds only the in-frame ones, with some missing. The sample has 140,000 to 150,000 clones, roughly 90% seen once. Germline V CDR1 and CDR2: SGHTA, FQGTGA. There are 18 residues in the CDR3. The trim removed 5 bases at V and 0 bases at J, leaving 12 bases unmatched. The sequenced sample was peripheral blood. V and J are TRBV7-3 and TRBJ2-3; 9 nucleotides agree with TRBD2. This TCR was recovered from a man between 65 and 80 years old with acute or convalescent COVID-19. The CDR3 coding sequence is TGTGCCAGCAGCCCCACCGGACTTAGCGGGAGTAGCACAGATACGCAGTATTTT. This translates into CASSPTGLSGSSTDTQYF.